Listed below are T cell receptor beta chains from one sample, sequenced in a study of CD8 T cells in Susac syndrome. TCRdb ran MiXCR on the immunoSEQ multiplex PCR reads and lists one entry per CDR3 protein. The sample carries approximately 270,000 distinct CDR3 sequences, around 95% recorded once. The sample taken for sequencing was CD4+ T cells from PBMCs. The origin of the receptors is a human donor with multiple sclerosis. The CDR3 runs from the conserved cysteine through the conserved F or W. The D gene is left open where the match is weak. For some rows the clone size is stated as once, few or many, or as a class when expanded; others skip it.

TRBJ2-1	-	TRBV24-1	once	TGTGCCACCAGTGTAGGGGATCAAAGCTCCTACAATGAGCAGTTCTTC	CATSVGDQSSYNEQFF
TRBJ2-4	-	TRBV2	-	TGTGCCAGCAGTGATGAACGGGCGCTAGCCAAAAACATTCAGTACTTC	CASSDERALAKNIQYF
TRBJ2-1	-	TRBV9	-	TGTGCCAGCAGCGTGGGTAGCTCCTACAATGAGCAGTTCTTC	CASSVGSSYNEQFF
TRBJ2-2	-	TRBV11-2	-	TGTGCCAGCAGCTTAGCCACACCGCTGGAGGTCACCGGGGAGCTGTTTTTT	CASSLATPLEVTGELFF
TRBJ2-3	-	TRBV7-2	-	TGTGCCAGCGGGGGGCGGGCGGAAGATACGCAGTATTTT	CASGGRAEDTQYF
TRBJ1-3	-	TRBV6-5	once	TGTGCCAGCAGTTTGAGGGGCGTCTCTGGAAACACCATATATTTT	CASSLRGVSGNTIYF
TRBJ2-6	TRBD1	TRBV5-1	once	TGCGCCAGCAGCGGGGGGACAGGTGGTGGGGCCAACGTCCTGACTTTC	CASSGGTGGGANVLTF
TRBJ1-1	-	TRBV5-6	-	TGTGCCAGCAGCTTGAGGCAAGTCAGGAACACTGAAGCTTTCTTT	CASSLRQVRNTEAFF
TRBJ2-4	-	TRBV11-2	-	TGTGCCAGCAGCTTAGCTTTCGGCAGTAGATTAAAAAACATTCAGTACTTC	CASSLAFGSRLKNIQYF
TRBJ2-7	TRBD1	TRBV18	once	TGTGCCAGCTCACCCCCGACAGGGTCTCGGGAGCAGTACTTC	CASSPPTGSREQYF
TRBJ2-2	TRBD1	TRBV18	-	TGTGCCAGCTCACCTAATCCTGACAGGGCGAACACCGGGGAGCTGTTTTTT	CASSPNPDRANTGELFF
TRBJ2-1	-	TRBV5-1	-	TGCGCCAGCAGCTTGCTAGGCAGCTCCTACAATGAGCAGTTCTTC	CASSLLGSSYNEQFF
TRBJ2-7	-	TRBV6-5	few	TGTGCCAGCAGTTACTCTAACCCGGGATCCTACGAGCAGTACTTC	CASSYSNPGSYEQYF
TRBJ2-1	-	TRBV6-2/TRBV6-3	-	TGTGCCACCCGGTGGGGTGAGACAAACAATGAGCAGTTCTTC	CATRWGETNNEQFF
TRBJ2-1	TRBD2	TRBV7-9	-	TGTGCCAGCAGCTTAGGGGGACTAGCAGGGACCTACAATGAGCAGTTCTTC	CASSLGGLAGTYNEQFF
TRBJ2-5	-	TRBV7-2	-	TGTGCCAGCAGCTTTAGGGTTAGAGAGACCCAGTACTTC	CASSFRVRETQYF
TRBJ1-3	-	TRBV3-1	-	TGTGCCAGCAGCCAAGAGCCCTCTGGAAACACCATATATTTT	CASSQEPSGNTIYF
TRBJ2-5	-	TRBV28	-	TGTGCCAGCAGTCCTACAGGATTATTAGAGACCCAGTACTTC	CASSPTGLLETQYF